Sequencing of this T cell receptor (beta chain) was carried out in a study of cytomegalovirus exposure and HLA in healthy donors. Study-wide findings and caveats: Prior analysis indicated that the majority of TCR beta V segments exhibited productivity approximately 87% or approximately 30% of the time. When the data were analyzed later, several of the most significant clusters appeared to be linked to common viral pathogens.

A multiplex PCR was run with 60 Vbeta primers and 13 Jbeta primers. Original processing methods: An analysis that came later counted some 85 million unique TCR beta chains, around 12 million shared. The data were produced by immunoSEQ multiplex PCR, yet TCRdb's version contains in-frame clones alone and is incomplete. For V, J and clone size, that table is used; D and trimming come from the DNA. The sample has 250,000 to 350,000 clones, about 80% seen once. CDR3 length: 13 amino acids. Trimming cost V 5 bases and J 5 bases; bases outside gene matches: 5. Looked up from germline, CDR1 is SGHTA and CDR2 is FQGTGA. In the case of this clone: Its antigen is not identified.

V usage is TRBV7-3 and J usage is TRBJ2-5; TRBD1 matches at 7 bases. The clonotype comes from a girl aged 2 to 9 in good health and CMV-seronegative. The sample consisted of PBMCs. The CDR3 loop reads CASSQGVGETQYF. CDR3 bases: TGTGCCAGCAGCCAGGGGGTTGGGGAGACCCAGTACTTC. The whole variable domain, remainder taken from reference TRBV7-3 and TRBJ2-5, is GAGVSQTPSNKVTEKGKYVELRCDPISGHTALYWYRQSLGQGPEFLIYFQGTGAADDSGLPNDRFFAVRPEGSVSTLKIQRTERGDSAVYLCASSQGVGETQYFGPGTRLLVL.